This T cell receptor beta chain was sequenced for a study of T-cell memory formation after mild COVID-19. General study findings and limits: CM and EM subsets held most contracting CD4+ clones; EMRA held CD8+ ones. Memory from before infection featured some responding clones, which suggests cross-reactive memory joined.

Germline CDR1 reads SGHTA; CDR2 reads FQGNSA. The CDR3 extends over 13 amino acids. V was trimmed by 5 bases and J by 2 bases, leaving 9 bases between them. After 5'RACE with constant-segment primers, TCR alpha and TCR beta cDNA libraries carrying sample barcodes and UMIs were obtained. MiXCR was run by TCRdb on the 5' RACE reads, yielding one entry per CDR3 protein. The table includes some 410,000 distinct CDR3 sequences, more than 20% detected once. A word on this clonotype: Its specificity is not known.

Sequenced sample: PBMCs or a T cell subset sorted from them (not recorded which). This rearrangement joins TRBV7-2 to TRBJ2-5; D possibly corresponds to TRBD1 (5 bases). The receptor comes from an adult woman who had mild COVID-19 (a few samples of this study predate the infection). Cell type and time point are not known. CDR3: CASSPTVQETQYF. The CDR3 coding sequence is TGTGCCAGCAGCCCGACAGTTCAAGAGACCCAGTACTTC.